The clone carrying this TCR beta chain was counted only a few times. Unseparated into fractions, whole blood served as the source from which total RNA was extracted. Each CDR3 protein is one row after TCRdb ran MiXCR on the 5' RACE reads. This table has over 95,000 distinct CDR3 sequences, around a fifth appearing once. This CDR3 spans 15 amino acids. The J segment lost 8 bases and the V segment lost 2 bases, leaving 7 bases of the junction unmatched. Germline V CDR1 and CDR2: KGHSH, LQKENI. The source of the sample is a study of human T cells and chemical hapten exposure. The chain joins TRBV18 to TRBJ2-1; 9 bases line up with TRBD2. The clonotype was recovered from a human donor in good health. DNA of the CDR3: TGTGCCAGCTCACCAGGACTAGCGAGAGGGGATGAGCAGTTCTTC. Amino acids: CASSPGLARGDEQFF.